This T cell receptor (beta chain) is drawn from a study of PD-1 blockade in classical Hodgkin lymphoma. The overall study: A 3 mg/kg intravenous dose of nivolumab was received by patients every 2 weeks. Whole-study results and caveats: Complete responders showed a baseline diversity that resembled the diversity of newly diagnosed patients.

Germline V gene lookup returns CDR1 MNHEY and CDR2 SMNVEV (reference sequence). The CDR3 runs to 15 residues. Trimming took off 3 bases at V and 2 bases at J, with 13 bases between the two ends. In regard to this clone: Its target is unknown.

Specified time point: cycle 4 day 1 (C4D1), after less than seven weeks of nivolumab. Autologous stem cell transplantation was followed by relapse in every patient, and brentuximab vedotin exposure varied. The patients, who had relapsed/refractory classical Hodgkin lymphoma, achieved best responses of complete response, partial response or progressive disease. TCRdb's copy holds only in-frame clones and misses some; the assay was immunoSEQ multiplex PCR. The repertoire holds around 50,000 clones, with approximately 72% as singletons. Sequencing was performed on peripheral blood mononuclear cells (PBMCs), taken before the fourth cycle of nivolumab. The gene calls are TRBV27 and TRBJ1-2, with D possibly matching TRBD1 (6 bases). The sequence came from a human donor with classical Hodgkin lymphoma. In DNA, the CDR3 is TGTGCCAGCAGTTTCGACCCGCAGGGGAACTATGGCTACACCTTC. As protein: CASSFDPQGNYGYTF.